This TCR beta chain was obtained from a study of blood T cell repertoires in COVID-19. As for the study in general: Acute and convalescent COVID-19 specimens originated in the United States, Italy and Spain. The cDNA or gDNA used as material had been derived from T cells, B-cell-depleted T cells, or PBMCs.

Trimming cost V 0 bases and J 2 bases, with 10 bases left between them. CDR1 and CDR2 (germline): PRHDT, FYEKMQ (reference sequence). The CDR3 contains 15 residues. Original methodology: Reference gene primer amplification in the assay estimated nucleated cell counts. Sequencing was performed with immunoSEQ multiplex PCR; in TCRdb, only in-frame clones are kept and a portion is missing. Clone size and V and J calls were adopted from that table, with D and trimming inferred from the DNA. The repertoire includes more than 130,000 clones, about 87% of them detected once, and more than 4% sits in the top ten.

The chain joins TRBV13 to TRBJ1-2; no clear D gene. The clonotype was recovered from a woman aged 40 to 50 with acute or convalescent COVID-19. The specimen was peripheral blood. CDR3 coding DNA: TGTGCCAGCAGCTTAGGGTCAGGTTTAAACTATGGCTACACCTTC. Its protein product is CASSLGSGLNYGYTF. Complete variable domain (other parts from reference TRBV13 and TRBJ1-2): AAGVIQSPRHLIKEKRETATLKCYPIPRHDTVYWYQQGPGQDPQFLISFYEKMQSDKGSIPDRFSAQQFSDYHSELNMSSLELGDSALYFCASSLGSGLNYGYTFGSGTRLTVV.